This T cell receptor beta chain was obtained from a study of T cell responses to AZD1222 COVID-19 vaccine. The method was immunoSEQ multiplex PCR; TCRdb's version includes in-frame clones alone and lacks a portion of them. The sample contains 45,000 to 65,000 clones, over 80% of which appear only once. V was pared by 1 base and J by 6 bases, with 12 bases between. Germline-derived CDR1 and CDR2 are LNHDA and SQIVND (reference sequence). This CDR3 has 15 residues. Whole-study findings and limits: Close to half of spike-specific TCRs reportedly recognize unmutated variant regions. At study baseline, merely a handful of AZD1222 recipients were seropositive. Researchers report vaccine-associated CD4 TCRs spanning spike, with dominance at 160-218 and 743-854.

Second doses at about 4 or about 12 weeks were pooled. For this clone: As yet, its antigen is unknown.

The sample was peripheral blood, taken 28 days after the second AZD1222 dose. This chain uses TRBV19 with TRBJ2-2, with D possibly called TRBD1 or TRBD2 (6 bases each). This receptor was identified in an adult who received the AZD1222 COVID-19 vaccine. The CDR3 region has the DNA TGTGCCAGTAGTATAGGGGGGGCAGGAGCCGGGGAGCTGTTTTTT. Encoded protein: CASSIGGAGAGELFF.